One and the same sample provided the 5 T cell receptor beta chains below, sequenced in a study of blood T cell repertoires in COVID-19 (dated by TCRdb to 2018 to 2021). Receptor amplification or capture employed the immunoSEQ multiplex PCR assay. TCRdb limited this immuneACCESS table to in-frame rearrangements with V and J called. A share of clones is missing; checked studies link under half to unresolved V genes, and the rest is unexplained. The sample table contains approximately 260,000 clones; only one count was recorded for 82% of them. The ten biggest clones cover approximately 4.9% of the sample. The sample was peripheral blood. These receptors were collected from a woman aged 80 or older with active or convalescent COVID-19.

The chain is built from TRBV5-1 and TRBJ2-7; 8 bases line up with TRBD1. Trimming cost V 5 bases and J 2 bases; bases outside gene matches: 9. Germline CDR1 reads SGHRS; CDR2 reads YFSETQ. The CDR3 length is 15 residues. CDR3 region: CASSSQGARAYEQYF. CDR3 bases: TGCGCCAGCAGTTCTCAGGGGGCGAGGGCCTACGAGCAGTACTTC.

The rearrangement joins TRBV5-1 to TRBJ2-7; 10 positions agree with TRBD2. Per germline, CDR1 SGHRS and CDR2 YFSETQ. V was pared by 6 bases and J by 1 base, with 10 bases of the junction left unmatched. This CDR3 is built from 16 residues. The CDR3: CASTPGGSGRSYEQYF. The CDR3 bases are TGCGCCAGCACCCCTGGGGGTAGCGGGAGGTCCTACGAGCAGTACTTC.

This rearrangement joins TRBV14 to TRBJ2-5; 9 nucleotides line up with TRBD1. Unmatched junction bases numbered 5, after V lost 4 bases and J lost 2 bases. Germline lookup yields CDR1 SGHDN and CDR2 FVKESK. This CDR3 is built from 15 residues. The CDR3 reads CASSRLGTGQETQYF. In DNA, the CDR3 is TGTGCCAGCAGCCGTCTGGGGACAGGGCAAGAGACCCAGTACTTC.

Here the CDR3 DNA reads TGTGCCAGCAGCTTACAGGGGCCGACCTTGACATTTTCCTACGAGCAGTACTTC. Translated, it gives CASSLQGPTLTFSYEQYF. This chain links TRBV7-8 with TRBJ2-7; possibly TRBD1 for D (6 bases). This CDR3 has 18 amino acids. V lost 2 bases and J lost 1, with 21 bases in between. Per the germline V gene, CDR1 is SGHVS and CDR2 is FQNEAQ.

The rearrangement uses TRBV5-4 and TRBJ2-7, with 10 nucleotides matching TRBD1. CDR1 is SGHNT and CDR2 is YYREEE in the germline V gene (reference sequence). This CDR3 is built from 14 residues. V was clipped by 0 bases and J by 4 bases; unmatched bases: 1. The CDR3 region has the DNA TGTGCCAGCAGCTTGGGGGACAGGGGTTACGAGCAGTACTTC. Translated, it gives CASSLGDRGYEQYF.